The clone carrying this T cell receptor beta chain was recorded many times. These data come from a study of T cells in Graves' hyperthyroidism and ophthalmopathy. Diagnosing involved the use of clinical symptoms, serum thyroxine and TRAb, thyroid ultrasound and orbital computed tomography. CDR1 is SGHNT and CDR2 is YENEEA in the germline V gene. The V segment lost 3 bases and the J segment 4 bases; nucleotides outside the gene matches: 7. The CDR3 extends over 15 amino acids. Researchers took RNA transcripts and amplified the TCR beta CDR3 regions from them. Using the HTBI primer set, a first-round RT-PCR was run on the TCR CDR3. TCRdb redid the calling of the multiplex PCR reads with MiXCR, one entry per CDR3 protein. The table lists 270,000 or so distinct CDR3 sequences, less than 30% of them singletons.

The specimen was blood. This clonotype was sampled from a man aged 35 to 55 with Graves' hyperthyroidism that later progressed to Graves' ophthalmopathy. The V gene is TRBV11-3, the J gene TRBJ1-1, with 8 positions matching TRBD1. CDR3 sequence: CASSFLTGGGTEAFF. In DNA, the CDR3 is TGTGCCAGCAGCTTCCTAACAGGGGGGGGCACTGAAGCTTTCTTT.